Presented here are 14 T cell receptor beta chains from one specimen sequenced in a study of blood T cell repertoires in COVID-19. Assay: immunoSEQ multiplex PCR; the TCRdb copy retains only in-frame clones and omits some. The data show 150,000 to 200,000 clones, with roughly four fifths seen just once and about 2.7% held by the top ten. Sequencing was carried out using peripheral blood. The origin of the receptors is a human donor with acute or convalescent COVID-19. The donor label of this sample is uncertain.

The chain carries TRBV7-9 and TRBJ2-7, with TRBD1 as a possible D gene (5 bases). Germline lookup yields CDR1 SEHNR and CDR2 FQNEAQ (reference sequence). V was trimmed by 0 bases and J by 0 bases, leaving 15 bases between them. The CDR3 loop spans 17 amino acids. The CDR3 DNA is TGTGCCAGCAGCTTAGCCCAGGGTCCCCCCAGCTCCTACGAGCAGTACTTC. Its protein product is CASSLAQGPPSSYEQYF.

This rearrangement joins TRBV30 to TRBJ2-4, with no clear D. The V gene lost 4 bases and the J gene lost 0 bases, with 10 bases spanning the gap. CDR3 length equals 14 residues. Germline V gene data show CDR1 as GTSNPN and CDR2 as SVGIG (reference sequence). CDR3 sequence (DNA): TGTGCCTGGACCGCCAGATTAGCCAAAAACATTCAGTACTTC. Amino acid sequence: CAWTARLAKNIQYF.

The gene calls are TRBV5-4 and TRBJ1-1; 10 nucleotides align to TRBD1. The CDR3 extends over 15 amino acids. CDR1 is SGHNT, CDR2 YYREEE, per germline (reference sequence). V shed 0 bases and J 4 bases; nucleotides not matched to a gene: 3. The CDR3: CASSLGTGGFTEAFF. The CDR3 DNA reads as TGTGCCAGCAGCTTGGGGACAGGGGGATTCACTGAAGCTTTCTTT. The full variable domain, in which reference TRBV5-4 and TRBJ1-1 provide the parts outside the CDR3, is ETGVTQSPTHLIKTRGQQVTLRCSSQSGHNTVSWYQQALGQGPQFIFQYYREEENGRGNFPPRFSGLQFPNYSSELNVNALELDDSALYLCASSLGTGGFTEAFFGQGTRLTVV.

The chain carries TRBV2 and TRBJ1-3; D ambiguous. The germline V gene encodes CDR1 SNHLY and CDR2 FYNNEI. Trimming pared 6 bases from V and 7 bases from J, leaving 10 bases between. The CDR3 sequence is 12 residues long. The CDR3 DNA sequence: TGTGCCAGCAGACCCGACGGGAACACCATATATTTT. It translates to CASRPDGNTIYF.

J is TRBJ1-2 and V is TRBV30, with unresolved D. CDR1 is GTSNPN, CDR2 SVGIG, per germline (reference sequence). This CDR3 is built from 14 residues. The V and J ends lost 1 base and 5 bases respectively, with 14 bases between them. CDR3 sequence (DNA): TGTGCCTGGAGTGGCGGTCGGGGTGCTTATGGCTACACCTTC. Its protein product is CAWSGGRGAYGYTF.

The rearrangement uses TRBV19 and TRBJ1-2; D is undetermined. The CDR3 runs 11 residues. Trimming shortened V by 6 bases and J by 8 bases, and 10 bases separated the two germline ends. Germline CDR1 reads LNHDA; CDR2 reads SQIVND (reference sequence). The CDR3 spells CASRTLGGYTF. Here the CDR3 DNA reads TGTGCCAGTAGGACACTAGGCGGCTACACCTTC.

The CDR3 sequence is CASSQGLGYEQYF. The CDR3 DNA reads as TGTGCCAGCAGCCAGGGACTAGGGTACGAGCAGTACTTC. This chain links TRBV7-3 with TRBJ2-7; TRBD2 agrees at 8 bases. Per the germline V gene, CDR1 is SGHTA and CDR2 is FQGTGA. The ends lost 5 bases at V and 4 bases at J; junction bases unmatched: 4. The CDR3 length is 13 residues.

The rearrangement links TRBV2 to TRBJ1-3, with a possible D match to TRBD1 (5 bases). V lost 7 bases and J 0 bases, leaving 13 bases between the germline ends. This CDR3 spans 15 amino acids. Germline CDR1 and CDR2: SNHLY and FYNNEI. In nucleotides, the CDR3 is TGTGCCAGCACCGAACGGGACTTCTCTGGAAACACCATATATTTT. Residues: CASTERDFSGNTIYF.

V is TRBV14 and J is TRBJ2-5; TRBD1 is a possible D gene (5 bases). The CDR3 length is 15 residues. Germline V gene lookup returns CDR1 SGHDN and CDR2 FVKESK. Trimming left V 2 bases short and J 1 base short, with 11 bases between. The CDR3 region has the DNA TGTGCCAGCAGCCAACTACGACAGACCCAAGAGACCCAGTACTTC. It translates to CASSQLRQTQETQYF.

In its sample, this clone was seen a few times. The chain has TRBV5-4 and TRBJ2-5, with 15 bases fitting TRBD2. V lost 2 bases to trimming and J lost 4 bases; unmatched junction nucleotides: 3. CDR3 length equals 16 residues. CDR1 and CDR2 from the germline V gene are SGHNT and YYREEE (reference sequence). The CDR3 reads CASSLGLAGGRETQYF. The CDR3 nucleotides are TGTGCCAGCAGCTTAGGACTAGCGGGGGGGCGAGAGACCCAGTACTTC. Full variable domain (remainder filled in from reference TRBV5-4 and TRBJ2-5): ETGVTQSPTHLIKTRGQQVTLRCSSQSGHNTVSWYQQALGQGPQFIFQYYREEENGRGNFPPRFSGLQFPNYSSELNVNALELDDSALYLCASSLGLAGGRETQYFGPGTRLLVL.

The chain has TRBV27 and TRBJ1-1; D is perhaps TRBD1 (6 bases). The CDR3 runs 14 residues. The germline V gene encodes CDR1 MNHEY and CDR2 SMNVEV (reference sequence). V was cut by 3 bases and J by 1 base, with 9 bases left in between. CDR3 sequence: CASSFQGQNTEAFF. CDR3 coding DNA: TGTGCCAGCAGTTTCCAGGGACAGAACACTGAAGCTTTCTTT.

The chain combines TRBV2 with TRBJ2-3, with 11 bases aligning to TRBD2. This CDR3 comprises 13 residues. The ends lost 8 bases at V and 5 bases at J; junction bases unmatched: 3. Germline V CDR1 and CDR2: SNHLY, FYNNEI. The CDR3 reads CASQGLAVDTQYF. CDR3 sequence (DNA): TGTGCCAGCCAGGGACTAGCGGTAGATACGCAGTATTTT.

In this sample, this clone turned up a few times. The rearrangement links TRBV7-9 to TRBJ2-7, with 8 bases identical to TRBD2. V lost 7 bases and J lost 0; bases outside the gene matches: 2. The CDR3 sequence is 13 residues long. Per the germline V gene, CDR1 is SEHNR and CDR2 is FQNEAQ (reference sequence). The CDR3 reads CASIGGGSYEQYF. The CDR3 nucleotides are TGTGCCAGCATCGGGGGGGGCTCCTACGAGCAGTACTTC.

The rearrangement links TRBV2 to TRBJ2-5; 7 nucleotides line up with TRBD2. The CDR3 consists of 14 residues. V lost 3 bases to trimming and J lost 2 bases; unmatched junction nucleotides: 3. Germline CDR1 SNHLY, CDR2 FYNNEI. The CDR3, as DNA: TGTGCCAGCAGTGAGACTAGCTTGCAAGAGACCCAGTACTTC. Translation gives CASSETSLQETQYF.